Listed here is a single T cell receptor beta chain. Authors' analysis steps: For nucleated cells, counts were estimated from reference gene primer amplification. Sequencing used immunoSEQ multiplex PCR; TCRdb keeps in-frame clones, though not all of them. V and J calls and clone size come straight from that table; D and trimming were deduced from the DNA. The sample shows approximately 190,000 clones, around 84% of them seen only once. Germline V lookup: CDR1 MNHEY, CDR2 SVGEGT. This CDR3 is 16 amino acids long. V lost 6 bases to trimming and J lost 2 bases; unmatched junction nucleotides: 6. This entry belongs to a study of blood T cell repertoires in COVID-19. Study-level information: Both acute and convalescent COVID-19 samples were obtained from the United States, Italy and Spain.

This clonotype was obtained from a man aged 30 to 45 with active or convalescent COVID-19. This chain joins TRBV6-2 or TRBV6-3 and TRBJ2-3; 12 bases agree with TRBD2. The source material was peripheral blood. In DNA, the CDR3 is TGTGCCAGCAGCAGGACTAGCGGGGTACCCACAGATACGCAGTATTTT. Translated, it gives CASSRTSGVPTDTQYF.